This T cell receptor beta chain was captured by sequencing in a study of cytomegalovirus exposure and HLA in healthy donors. Study-level findings and limits: Among CMV-associated TCR beta chains, most appeared HLA-restricted in a later analysis. Highest at DRB1 and lowest at HLA-C, TCR association rates differed among HLA loci in a later analysis.

To note about this clone: The antigen remains unidentified.

The PCR contained 60 Vbeta and 13 Jbeta primers. Libraries were prepared by immunoSEQ multiplex PCR; TCRdb keeps only in-frame clonotypes and omits some of them. The sample includes 150,000 to 200,000 clones, around 85% of them seen just once. The specimen was PBMCs. The receptor's source is a boy aged 2-9 years in good health and CMV-seronegative.

CDR3 coding DNA: TGTGCCAGCAGCTTGCGACAGCTGTACCAAGAGACCCAGTACTTC. The encoded protein is CASSLRQLYQETQYF. The chain uses TRBV5-6 and TRBJ2-5; maybe TRBD1 (5 bases). The CDR3 is 15 amino acids. V lost 1 base to trimming and J lost 0 bases, with 10 bases between them. Germline V lookup: CDR1 SGHDT, CDR2 YYEEEE. Full variable domain (missing parts from reference TRBV5-6 and TRBJ2-5): DAGVTQSPTHLIKTRGQQVTLRCSPKSGHDTVSWYQQALGQGPQFIFQYYEEEERQRGNFPDRFSGHQFPNYSSELNVNALLLGDSALYLCASSLRQLYQETQYFGPGTRLLVL.